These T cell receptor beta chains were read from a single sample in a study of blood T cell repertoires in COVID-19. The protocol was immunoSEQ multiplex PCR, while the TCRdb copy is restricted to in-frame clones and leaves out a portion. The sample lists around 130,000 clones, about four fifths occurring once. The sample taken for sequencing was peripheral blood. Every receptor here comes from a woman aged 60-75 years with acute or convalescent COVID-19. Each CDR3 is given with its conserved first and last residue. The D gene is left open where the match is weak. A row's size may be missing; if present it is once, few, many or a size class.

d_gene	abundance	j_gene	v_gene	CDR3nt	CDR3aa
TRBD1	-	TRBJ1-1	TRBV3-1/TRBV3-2	TGTGCCAGCAGCCAAGTATTTTCAGGGGGCACTGAAGCTTTCTTT	CASSQVFSGGTEAFF
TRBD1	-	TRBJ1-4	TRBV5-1	TGCGCCAGCAGCTTGGAACGGGACAGGGTAAAGTCTAATGAAAAACTGTTTTTT	CASSLERDRVKSNEKLFF
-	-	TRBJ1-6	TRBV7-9	TGTGCCAGCAGCTTCTGGACTGTGAATAATTCACCCCTCCACTTT	CASSFWTVNNSPLHF
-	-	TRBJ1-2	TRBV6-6	TGTGCCAGCAGCTACTTCCCGATGTGGGGGGGCAATTATCCCGATGACTATGGCTACACCTTC	CASSYFPMWGGNYPDDYGYTF
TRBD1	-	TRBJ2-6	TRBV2	TGTGCCAGCAGACAGGGGGCTATAGGGTCTGGGGCCAACGTCCTGACTTTC	CASRQGAIGSGANVLTF
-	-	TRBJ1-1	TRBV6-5	TGTGCCAGCAGTTATTCTTTTGAGGGCAGATTTGAAGCTTTCTTT	CASSYSFEGRFEAFF
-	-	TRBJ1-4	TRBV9	TGTGCCAGCAGCGTAGCCGGGGGGTCTAATGAAAAACTGTTTTTT	CASSVAGGSNEKLFF
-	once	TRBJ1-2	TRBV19	TGTGCCAGTAGTGTACAGGGTGCTAGAGGCTACACCTTC	CASSVQGARGYTF
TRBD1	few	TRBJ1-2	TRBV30	TGTGCCTGGAAATCAGGACAGGGCCACTATGGCTACACCTTC	CAWKSGQGHYGYTF
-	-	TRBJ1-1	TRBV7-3	TGTGCCAGCGGTTTAGGGGGGAACACTGAAGCTTTCTTT	CASGLGGNTEAFF
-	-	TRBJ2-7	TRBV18	TGTGCCAGCTCACCAAACGGACCGACAGGGACTTCACCCCTCGAGCAGTACTTC	CASSPNGPTGTSPLEQYF
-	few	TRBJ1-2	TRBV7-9	TGTGCCAGCAGTCCCGACAGGATCTACACCTTC	CASSPDRIYTF
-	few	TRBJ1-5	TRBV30	TGTGCCTGGAGTCTACAGGGTGATCAGCCCCAGCATTTT	CAWSLQGDQPQHF
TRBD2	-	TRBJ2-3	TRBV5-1	TGCGCCAGCAGCTTGGCGGTTGGGACTAGGGGGGATACGCAGTATTTT	CASSLAVGTRGDTQYF
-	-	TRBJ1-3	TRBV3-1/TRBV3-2	TGTGCCAGCAGCCAGCTCTATCTGATTGGAAACACCATATATTTT	CASSQLYLIGNTIYF
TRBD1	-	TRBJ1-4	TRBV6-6	TGTGCCAGCACGAGACAGGGGAGGGAAAAACTGTTTTTT	CASTRQGREKLFF